These T cell receptor beta chains were read from a single sample in a study of blood T cell repertoires in COVID-19. TCRdb's table, derived via immunoSEQ multiplex PCR, lists solely in-frame clones and lacks some. The table lists 130,000 to 150,000 clones, roughly 85% of them singletons. Sample: peripheral blood. The receptor set was obtained from an older woman with COVID-19, enrolled during active disease. The CDR3 runs from the conserved cysteine through the conserved F or W. A D gene is named only where the DNA matches it firmly. Clone size appears in some rows only: once, few, many, or a class for an expanded clone.

j_call v_call d_call clone_size cdr3_aa cdr3_nt
TRBJ1-1 TRBV30 . few CAWSTKTGVGTEAFF TGTGCCTGGAGTACGAAGACAGGAGTGGGCACTGAAGCTTTCTTT
TRBJ1-2 TRBV12-2 . . CASRLRQVYGYTF TGTGCAAGTCGCCTCCGACAGGTCTATGGCTACACCTTC
TRBJ2-7 TRBV7-2 . . CASSLGPHYPAAYEQYF TGTGCCAGCAGCTTAGGTCCCCATTATCCCGCGGCTTACGAGCAGTACTTC
TRBJ1-6 TRBV3-1/TRBV3-2 . . CASSLHQGKNSPLHF TGTGCCAGCAGCCTCCACCAGGGCAAGAATTCACCCCTCCACTTT
TRBJ1-6 TRBV3-1/TRBV3-2 . . CASSQEGARNSPLHF TGTGCCAGCAGCCAAGAGGGGGCTCGAAATTCACCCCTCCACTTT
TRBJ1-5 TRBV7-6 TRBD1 . CASSLHRGSNQPQHF TGTGCCAGCAGCTTACACAGGGGAAGCAATCAGCCCCAGCATTTT
TRBJ2-5 TRBV5-1 TRBD1 once CASSSTGGFRETQYF TGCGCCAGCAGTTCGACAGGGGGTTTCAGGGAGACCCAGTACTTC
TRBJ1-6 TRBV5-1 . . CASSPRREYNSPLHF TGCGCCAGCAGCCCGCGCCGGGAGTATAATTCACCCCTCCACTTT
TRBJ2-1 TRBV16 TRBD2 . CASSQHGGVGNEQFF TGTGCCAGCAGCCAACACGGGGGGGTTGGTAATGAGCAGTTCTTC
TRBJ1-4 TRBV6-6 . . CASSLQRASGFPEKLFF TGTGCCAGCAGTCTCCAGCGTGCTTCTGGGTTCCCGGAAAAACTGTTTTTT
TRBJ2-7 TRBV7-3 TRBD1 . CASSLWAGTDPTEQYF TGTGCCAGCAGCTTATGGGCCGGGACAGATCCTACAGAGCAGTACTTC
TRBJ1-6 TRBV7-3 . . CASSLNVQGNSPLHF TGTGCCAGCAGCTTAAACGTCCAGGGGAATTCACCCCTCCACTTT
TRBJ2-5 TRBV3-1/TRBV3-2 . . CASSQVSGTEETQYF TGTGCCAGCAGCCAAGTATCGGGAACGGAAGAGACCCAGTACTTC
TRBJ2-3 TRBV9 TRBD2 . CASGSGGGYTDTQYF TGTGCCAGCGGGAGTGGCGGGGGGTACACAGATACGCAGTATTTT
TRBJ2-2 TRBV11-2 TRBD2 . CASTAGGPFGELFF TGTGCCAGCACCGCGGGGGGGCCGTTCGGGGAGCTGTTTTTT
TRBJ2-7 TRBV7-3 TRBD2 . CASRALRTSVEQYF TGTGCCAGCAGAGCTTTGAGGACTAGTGTCGAGCAGTACTTC
TRBJ2-7 TRBV12-3/TRBV12-4 . . CASSLNYNYEQYF TGTGCCAGCAGTTTAAACTACAACTACGAGCAGTACTTC
TRBJ1-4 TRBV7-8 . . CASSKVETNEKLFF TGTGCCAGCAGCAAAGTAGAAACTAATGAAAAACTGTTTTTT
TRBJ2-3 TRBV20-1 TRBD2 . CSASRGLVTDTQYF TGCAGTGCTAGTCGGGGACTAGTGACAGATACGCAGTATTTT
TRBJ1-6 TRBV7-6 . . CASSPSVHDSHNSPLHF TGTGCCAGCAGCCCTTCCGTACATGACAGTCATAATTCACCCCTCCACTTT
TRBJ2-7 TRBV18 TRBD1 . CASSLGTGSYEQYF TGTGCCAGCTCACTTGGGACAGGGTCCTACGAGCAGTACTTC
TRBJ2-5 TRBV6-5 TRBD1 few CASNLGQGIGETQYF TGTGCCAGCAACTTGGGACAGGGGATAGGAGAGACCCAGTACTTC
TRBJ1-4 TRBV7-9 TRBD1 . CASSLDGTENEKLFF TGTGCCAGCAGCTTAGATGGGACAGAAAATGAAAAACTGTTTTTT
TRBJ2-5 TRBV3-1/TRBV3-2 TRBD2 . CASSRSGGRKTQYF TGTGCCAGCAGCCGCAGCGGGGGGAGGAAGACCCAGTACTTC